The clone carrying this TCR beta chain was seen only once. Its matching antigen is unknown. This specimen comes from a study of Ad26.COV2.S vaccination and SARS-CoV-2 variants. Trimming stripped 1 base from V and 3 bases from J, with 10 bases between. The CDR3 is made up of 14 amino acids. Germline loops: CDR1 LGHDT, CDR2 YNNKEL (reference sequence). Profiled with immunoSEQ multiplex PCR; TCRdb holds only in-frame clones, not every one. The table shows about 180,000 clones, with 70% to 90% occurring only once. Study results and limitations: Spike-specific responses of CD8+ and CD4+ T cells were reported to display substantial breadth after vaccination. Vaccine recipients had higher spike-specific TCR breadth than placebo recipients. The TCR-based breadth and depth measures might underestimate overall T cell responses.

The genes are TRBV3-1 (or the pseudogene TRBV3-2) and TRBJ2-7; no firm D call. The sequence was obtained from a human donor who had recovered from COVID-19. The sequences come from peripheral blood, collected after recovery from COVID-19. The CDR3 protein is CASSQGATLYEQYF. The DNA of the CDR3 is TGTGCCAGCAGCCAAGGCGCTACCCTCTACGAGCAGTACTTC.